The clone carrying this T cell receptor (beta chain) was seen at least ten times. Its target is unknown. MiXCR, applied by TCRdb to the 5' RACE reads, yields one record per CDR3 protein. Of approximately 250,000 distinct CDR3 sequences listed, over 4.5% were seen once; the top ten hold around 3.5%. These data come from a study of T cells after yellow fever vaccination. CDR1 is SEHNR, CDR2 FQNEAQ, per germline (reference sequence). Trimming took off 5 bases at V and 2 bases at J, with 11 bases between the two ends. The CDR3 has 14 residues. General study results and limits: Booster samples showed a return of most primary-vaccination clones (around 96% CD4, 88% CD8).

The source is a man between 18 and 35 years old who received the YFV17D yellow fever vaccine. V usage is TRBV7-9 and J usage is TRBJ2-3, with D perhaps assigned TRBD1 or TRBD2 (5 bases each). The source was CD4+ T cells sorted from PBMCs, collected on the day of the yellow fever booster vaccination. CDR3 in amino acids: CASSPGTFTDTQYF. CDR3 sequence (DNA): TGTGCCAGCAGCCCTGGGACGTTCACAGATACGCAGTATTTT.